This passage covers 20 T cell receptor beta chains from one sample sequenced in a study of T cells in Graves' hyperthyroidism and ophthalmopathy. Researchers took RNA transcripts and amplified the TCR beta CDR3 regions from them. HTBI primers drove first-round RT-PCR of the TCR CDR3. MiXCR, applied by TCRdb to the multiplex PCR reads, yields one record per CDR3 protein. The sample includes nearly 600,000 distinct CDR3 sequences, about 14% seen only once; the top ten take 7% to 9%. Source material: blood. The receptors were sampled from a woman younger than 30 with Graves' ophthalmopathy.

As regards this clonotype: A much larger clonotype is one base distant, so this may be a read error. This chain uses TRBV20-1 with TRBJ2-5; 7 nucleotides line up with TRBD1. In germline, CDR1 is DFQATT, CDR2 SNEGSKA (reference sequence). This CDR3 region has 13 residues. Germline trimming cut 7 bases from V and 1 base from J; bases unmatched to any gene: 6. The CDR3: CSGRDSRQETQYF. CDR3 nucleotides: TGCAGTGGCCGGGACAGCCGCCAAGAGACCCAGTACTTC.

This clonotype was counted ten times or more. This rearrangement joins TRBV7-2 to TRBJ1-1; D gene uncertain. From germline, CDR1 is SGHTA and CDR2 FQGNSA. V shed 7 bases and J shed 4 bases, with 16 bases lying between them. The CDR3 is 14 amino acids. The CDR3 DNA reads TGTGCCAGCATCCGGGAGGTGCGGGTCACTGAAGCTTTCTTT. Translating gives CASIREVRVTEAFF.

This clonotype occurred many times. This chain uses TRBV6-1 with TRBJ2-7; D is perhaps TRBD1 or TRBD2 (5 bases each). The CDR3 has 14 residues. Trimming removed 5 bases from V and 1 base from J, with 12 bases in between. The germline CDR1 and CDR2 sequences are MNHNS and SASEGT. CDR3: CASSYGTDSYEQYF. The CDR3 DNA reads TGTGCCAGCAGTTATGGGACCGATTCCTACGAGCAGTACTTC.

This clonotype was seen repeatedly, ten times or more. The chain links TRBV12-3 or TRBV12-4 to TRBJ1-2, with D possibly TRBD1 on 5 matching bases. CDR3 length: 14 amino acids. V gave up 7 bases and J gave up 7 bases, with 19 bases separating them. DNA for the CDR3: TGTGCCAGCACCGTCCGAGTAGTTGGGGGTGGCTACACCTTC. It specifies CASTVRVVGGGYTF.

CDR3 DNA sequence: TGTGCCAGCAGCCGAGGGGGGGCAAAGAACACCGGGGAGCTGTTTTTT. This gives the protein CASSRGGAKNTGELFF. The J gene is TRBJ2-2, the V gene TRBV7-3; D is possibly TRBD2 (7 bases). The CDR3 extends over 16 amino acids. Looked up from germline, CDR1 is SGHTA and CDR2 is FQGTGA. Trimming took 5 bases from V and 1 from J, leaving 14 bases between them.

V is TRBV29-1 and J is TRBJ1-2; 7 positions match TRBD1. V gave up 4 bases and J gave up 0 bases; unmatched junction bases: 2. Germline CDR1 and CDR2: SQVTM and ANQGSEA. This CDR3 spans 13 amino acids. CDR3 protein: CSVATGTNYGYTF. CDR3 bases: TGCAGCGTTGCGACAGGGACTAACTATGGCTACACCTTC. Looking up the rest from reference TRBV29-1 and TRBJ1-2 gives the full variable domain: SAVISQKPSRDICQRGTSLTIQCQVDSQVTMMFWYRQQPGQSLTLIATANQGSEATYESGFVIDKFPISRPNLTFSTLTVSNMSPEDSSIYLCSVATGTNYGYTFGSGTRLTVV.

This clonotype came up many times. Here the CDR3 reads CATYRDTTFMNTEAFF. Written as DNA, the CDR3 is TGTGCCACCTACCGGGACACCACTTTTATGAACACTGAAGCTTTCTTT. The chain carries TRBV6-1 and TRBJ1-1; D is possibly TRBD1 (6 bases). V lost 10 bases and J 0 bases, leaving 21 bases between the germline ends. Germline values: CDR1 MNHNS, CDR2 SASEGT. The CDR3 spans 16 residues.

This clonotype has just a few counts. The V and J genes are TRBV5-1 and TRBJ2-4; TRBD1 or TRBD2 may be the D gene (5 bases each). The CDR3 length is 14 residues. Germline CDR1 reads SGHRS; CDR2 reads YFSETQ. Trimming took off 1 base at V and 4 bases at J, with 9 bases between the two ends. Written as DNA, the CDR3 is TGCGCCAGCAGCTTGATCGAGGGGAAAAACATTCAGTACTTC. Its translation: CASSLIEGKNIQYF.

This clonotype was picked up many times. The genes are TRBV2 and TRBJ1-2; TRBD1 might be the D (5 bases). The CDR3 is made up of 13 amino acids. CDR1 SNHLY and CDR2 FYNNEI come from the germline V gene. Trimming removed 6 bases from V and 4 bases from J, with 12 bases in between. The CDR3 is CASRGPTSYGYTF. As DNA, the CDR3 is TGTGCCAGCAGGGGGCCTACGAGCTATGGCTACACCTTC.

This chain joins TRBV18 and TRBJ2-5; D is unresolved. CDR3 length equals 17 residues. The V end lost 3 bases, the J end lost 5 bases, and 22 bases lay between the germline ends. Germline CDR1 is KGHSH and CDR2 is LQKENI. CDR3 nucleotide sequence: TGTGCCAGCTCACCGACTCACGACACGGTGGGATTGGAGACCCAGTACTTC. Residues: CASSPTHDTVGLETQYF.

In its sample, this clonotype was seen many times. This sequence joins TRBV29-1 and TRBJ1-2; 11 positions agree with TRBD1. Per germline, CDR1 SQVTM and CDR2 ANQGSEA. This CDR3 comprises 13 residues. V lost 7 bases, J lost 7 bases, and 8 bases stayed unmatched. The CDR3 nucleotides read TGCAGCGCCAAGGACAGGGGGCGACTTGGCTACACCTTC. Protein sequence: CSAKDRGRLGYTF.

The rearrangement uses TRBV7-9 and TRBJ1-3; no definite D call. CDR1 and CDR2 (germline): SEHNR, FQNEAQ (reference sequence). Trimming stripped 5 bases from V and 4 bases from J, with 18 bases between. The CDR3 sequence is 16 residues long. CDR3 sequence: CASSNYITSEGNTIYF. The DNA of the CDR3 is TGTGCCAGCAGCAATTACATCACCTCGGAAGGAAACACCATATATTTT.

In its sample, this clonotype was seen many times. CDR3 sequence reads: CSARRDTSPGNIQYF. In DNA, the CDR3 is TGCAGTGCTAGAAGGGACACTAGCCCTGGGAACATTCAGTACTTC. This sequence joins TRBV20-1 and TRBJ2-4; D may match TRBD1 or TRBD2 (6 bases each). The ends were cut back, 2 bases at V and 7 bases at J, with 18 bases in the middle. There are 15 residues in the CDR3. Germline V gene lookup returns CDR1 DFQATT and CDR2 SNEGSKA (reference sequence).

This clonotype was observed a few times. The V and J genes are TRBV29-1 and TRBJ1-1, with TRBD1 identical over 10 bases. V was clipped by 6 bases and J by 0 bases; unmatched bases: 10. The CDR3 sequence is 16 residues long. Germline V gene data show CDR1 as SQVTM and CDR2 as ANQGSEA. CDR3 nucleotide sequence: TGCAGCGTAGACCTGAGACAGGGGGCTGTGAACACTGAAGCTTTCTTT. Amino acids: CSVDLRQGAVNTEAFF.

J is TRBJ2-3 and V is TRBV28, with 10 bases aligning to TRBD2. After removal of 8 bases from V and 2 bases from J, the junction contained 7 bases not matched to a gene. This CDR3 contains 15 residues. Germline assignment: CDR1 MDHEN and CDR2 SYDVKM. The CDR3 protein is CASGLAVGLTDTQYF. CDR3 DNA sequence: TGTGCCAGCGGACTAGCGGTAGGCCTCACAGATACGCAGTATTTT. The full variable domain, rest sourced from reference TRBV28 and TRBJ2-3, is DVKVTQSSRYLVKRTGEKVFLECVQDMDHENMFWYRQDPGLGLRLIYFSYDVKMKEKGDIPEGYSVSREKKERFSLILESASTNQTSMYLCASGLAVGLTDTQYFGPGTRLTVL.

The chain joins TRBV20-1 to TRBJ1-1, with D possibly TRBD1 on 6 matching bases. CDR1 DFQATT and CDR2 SNEGSKA come from the germline V gene (reference sequence). The CDR3 spans 14 residues. Trimming took 0 bases from V and 5 from J, leaving 13 bases between them. The CDR3 sequence is CSARDYEGETEAFF. CDR3 nucleotides: TGCAGTGCTAGAGATTATGAGGGGGAAACTGAAGCTTTCTTT.

This clonotype was counted at least ten times. As DNA, the CDR3 is TGTGCCAGCAGTAAGACCACAGGGGGCCTCTACGAGCAGTACTTC. This sequence encodes CASSKTTGGLYEQYF. V and J are TRBV28 and TRBJ2-7; 9 positions match TRBD1. J lost 3 bases, V lost 5 bases, and 8 bases had no gene match. This CDR3 is 15 amino acids long. CDR1 is MDHEN, CDR2 SYDVKM, per germline.

This clonotype appeared many times. The chain employs TRBV27 and TRBJ2-2; 7 nucleotides align to TRBD1. Germline CDR1 reads MNHEY; CDR2 reads SMNVEV (reference sequence). The ends lost 5 bases at V and 4 bases at J; junction bases unmatched: 10. The CDR3 extends over 16 amino acids. CDR3 nucleotides: TGTGCCAGCAGTATACAGGGGTGGGGGAGCACCGGGGAGCTGTTTTTT. This encodes CASSIQGWGSTGELFF.

This clonotype was recorded a few times. This sequence may be a read error, since a much larger clone differs from it by one base. V gene TRBV6-9 combines with J gene TRBJ2-7; D gene ambiguous. The V end lost 0 bases, the J end lost 1 base, and 7 bases lay between the germline ends. Germline CDR1 MNHGY, CDR2 SVAAGI. The CDR3 extends over 14 amino acids. The CDR3 reads CASSYSRASYEQYF. CDR3 bases: TGTGCCAGCAGTTATTCCCGGGCTTCCTACGAGCAGTACTTC.

The chain carries TRBV7-3 and TRBJ2-3; TRBD1 matches at 9 bases. V shed 0 bases and J 3 bases; nucleotides not matched to a gene: 7. This CDR3 is 17 amino acids long. Germline V gene sequence: CDR1 SGHTA, CDR2 FQGTGA. For the CDR3, the DNA is TGTGCCAGCAGCTTAACGTCCGGGACAGGGACGACAGATACGCAGTATTTT. As protein: CASSLTSGTGTTDTQYF.